The 25 T cell receptor beta chains given below trace back to one sample, sequenced in a study of neoadjuvant anti-PD-1 for oral cavity cancer (dated by TCRdb to about 2021). Receptor libraries were prepared by the immunoSEQ multiplex PCR assay. TCRdb provides this immuneACCESS table in a form limited to in-frame rearrangements. Some clones are lacking; in checked studies, under half of them reflect an unresolved V gene, and why the rest are absent is not known. The sample table lists 65,000 to 95,000 clones, around 80% of them with a count of one. Of the sample, 2.5% to 3.5% is held by the ten largest clones. In the paper's terms, the time point label means: before neoadjuvant nivolumab. The sample was PBMCs, taken before nivolumab (anti-PD-1) treatment. Receptors were obtained from a person aged 35-79 years with oral cavity squamous cell carcinoma.

The chain employs TRBV6-1 and TRBJ2-7, with 9 bases that match TRBD1. The CDR3 loop spans 13 amino acids. Unmatched junction bases numbered 9, after V lost 10 bases and J lost 5 bases. Germline CDR1 is MNHNS and CDR2 is SASEGT. CDR3 loop: CATTGTGLNEQYF. The CDR3 DNA reads as TGTGCCACCACCGGGACAGGGTTAAACGAGCAGTACTTC.

The gene calls are TRBV5-1 and TRBJ1-1; 7 nucleotides match TRBD1. The J segment lost 4 bases and the V segment lost 3 bases, leaving 3 bases of the junction unmatched. This CDR3 comprises 13 residues. Germline V gene lookup returns CDR1 SGHRS and CDR2 YFSETQ. The CDR3 coding sequence is TGCGCCAGCAGCTGGGACAGCGGCACTGAAGCTTTCTTT. Its translation: CASSWDSGTEAFF.

The chain carries TRBV19 and TRBJ1-1; possible D gene TRBD1, 5 bases. The V gene lost 10 bases and the J gene lost 2 bases, with 17 bases spanning the gap. The CDR3 spans 14 residues. Germline CDR1 LNHDA, CDR2 SQIVND (reference sequence). Here the CDR3 DNA reads TGTGCCACCATTCCCGGGACCACTAACACTGAAGCTTTCTTT. It encodes CATIPGTTNTEAFF.

V gene TRBV19 combines with J gene TRBJ2-2, with D possibly being TRBD1 (5 bases). Germline CDR1 is LNHDA and CDR2 is SQIVND (reference sequence). Trimming removed 8 bases at V and 1 base at J, with 8 bases between. The CDR3 loop spans 13 amino acids. Here the CDR3 DNA reads TGTGCCAGTGCAGGGATGAACACCGGGGAGCTGTTTTTT. As protein: CASAGMNTGELFF.

The chain is built from TRBV4-2 and TRBJ1-2, with D uncertain. V lost 5 bases to trimming and J lost 5 bases, with 18 bases between them. This CDR3 comprises 15 residues. Germline V gene data show CDR1 as LGHNA and CDR2 as YNFKEQ. For the CDR3, the DNA is TGTGCCAGCAGCACCGGTTCCGGGGAGATTTATGGCTACACCTTC. It codes for CASSTGSGEIYGYTF.

This chain links TRBV30 with TRBJ1-3; D not certain. The germline V gene encodes CDR1 GTSNPN and CDR2 SVGIG (reference sequence). This CDR3 comprises 15 residues. Trimming pared 5 bases from V and 4 bases from J, leaving 18 bases between. This CDR3 reads CAWETSPTPGNTIYF. Written as DNA, the CDR3 is TGTGCCTGGGAGACTTCACCCACCCCAGGAAACACCATATATTTT.

This CDR3 is CASIQGSPYEQYF. For the CDR3, the DNA is TGTGCCAGTATTCAGGGGTCTCCCTACGAGCAGTACTTC. This rearrangement joins TRBV6-1 to TRBJ2-7; maybe TRBD1 (6 bases). There are 13 residues in the CDR3. Germline loops: CDR1 MNHNS, CDR2 SASEGT. V lost 9 bases and J 2 bases, leaving 14 bases between the germline ends.

J is TRBJ2-6 and V is TRBV19; a weak D match, TRBD1 (5 bases). CDR3 length: 15 residues. Per the germline V gene, CDR1 is LNHDA and CDR2 is SQIVND (reference sequence). Trimming took off 2 bases at V and 2 bases at J, with 7 bases between the two ends. The CDR3 is CASSIQGTGANVLTF. CDR3 in DNA: TGTGCCAGTAGTATACAGGGCACTGGGGCCAACGTCCTGACTTTC.

The CDR3 DNA reads as TGTGCCAGCAGCCTAGGGGGGACCCAGTACTTC. Amino acid sequence: CASSLGGTQYF. The chain links TRBV5-6 to TRBJ2-5; possibly TRBD1 for D (6 bases). CDR3 size: 11 residues. Germline V gene data show CDR1 as SGHDT and CDR2 as YYEEEE. V shed 4 bases and J shed 7 bases, with 8 bases lying between them.

This clone appeared a single time. The chain joins TRBV7-2 to TRBJ2-2, with 9 bases identical to TRBD1. This CDR3 has 14 amino acids. V shed 8 bases, J shed 5 bases, and the junction held 6 bases outside the gene matches. Germline lookup yields CDR1 SGHTA and CDR2 FQGNSA. Written as DNA, the CDR3 is TGTGCCAGCGGGACAGGGATCTGGACCGGGGAGCTGTTTTTT. Its translation: CASGTGIWTGELFF. Based on the CDR3 plus reference TRBV7-2 and TRBJ2-2, the full variable domain is GAGVSQSPSNKVTEKGKDVELRCDPISGHTALYWYRQSLGQGLEFLIYFQGNSAPDKSGLPSDRFSAERTGGSVSTLTIQRTQQEDSAVYLCASGTGIWTGELFFGEGSRLTVL.

This clone is medium-sized within its sample. The chain is built from TRBV27 and TRBJ2-1; D possibly matches TRBD1 or TRBD2 (5 bases each). V lost 2 bases to trimming and J lost 16 bases, with 15 bases between them. Germline V gene data show CDR1 as MNHEY and CDR2 as SMNVEV (reference sequence). This CDR3 spans 12 amino acids. CDR3 sequence: CASSLLGELLFF. CDR3 bases: TGTGCCAGCAGTTTACTAGGGGAGTTATTATTCTTC.

The CDR3 bases are TGTGCCAGCAGCGAGGGGACAGAGGTGAACACTGAAGCTTTCTTT. This encodes CASSEGTEVNTEAFF. This chain links TRBV5-4 with TRBJ1-1; TRBD1 aligns across 7 bases. Germline V gives CDR1 SGHNT, CDR2 YYREEE (reference sequence). The junction had 6 bases not matched to a gene; V was cut back by 4 bases and J by 0 bases. The CDR3 runs 15 residues.

V gene TRBV7-2 combines with J gene TRBJ2-7, with D perhaps given as TRBD1 or TRBD2 (5 bases each). Between the trimmed V and J ends, which lost 1 base and 6 bases, there was a span of 13 bases. Germline lookup yields CDR1 SGHTA and CDR2 FQGNSA. This CDR3 contains 14 residues. The CDR3 here is CASSLGGSIGEQYF. Written as DNA, the CDR3 is TGTGCCAGCAGCTTAGGGGGGAGTATCGGCGAGCAGTACTTC. The variable domain in full, completed from reference TRBV7-2 and TRBJ2-7, reads GAGVSQSPSNKVTEKGKDVELRCDPISGHTALYWYRQSLGQGLEFLIYFQGNSAPDKSGLPSDRFSAERTGGSVSTLTIQRTQQEDSAVYLCASSLGGSIGEQYFGPGTRLTVT.

This rearrangement joins TRBV5-5 to TRBJ1-3; possible D gene TRBD1, 6 bases. V lost 4 bases and J 3 bases, leaving 14 bases between the germline ends. The CDR3 spans 15 residues. Germline CDR1 and CDR2: SGHKS and YYEKEE (reference sequence). The CDR3 sequence is CASSQIGGDGNTIYF. The CDR3 DNA is TGTGCCAGCAGCCAGATAGGGGGAGATGGAAACACCATATATTTT.

V and J are TRBV29-1 and TRBJ2-1, with D unresolved. This CDR3 has 15 residues. With 4 bases removed from V and 0 bases from J, the gap between germline ends came to 13 bases. Germline CDR1 is SQVTM and CDR2 is ANQGSEA. CDR3 sequence reads: CSVAPTRISYNEQFF. As DNA, the CDR3 is TGCAGCGTTGCCCCCACCCGCATCTCCTACAATGAGCAGTTCTTC.

This clone was counted once. A read error may account for a junction end that differs from germline. This chain joins TRBV7-7 and TRBJ2-5; 12 bases align to TRBD2. Germline V CDR1 and CDR2: SSHAT, FNYEAQ (reference sequence). CDR3 length: 15 residues. The CDR3 nucleotides read TGTGCTAGCAGTCGGACTAGCGGGGTTGAAGAGACCCAGTACTTC. Translated: CASSRTSGVEETQYF.

CDR3 DNA: TGTGCCAGCAGCTTAACGGACAGCACTTACGAGCAGTACTTC. It specifies CASSLTDSTYEQYF. This sequence joins TRBV11-2 and TRBJ2-7; possible D gene TRBD1, 6 bases. Trimming took 2 bases from V and 4 from J, leaving 12 bases between them. CDR1 is SGHAT and CDR2 is FQNNGV in the germline V gene. The CDR3 is 14 amino acids. The entire variable domain, with the rest obtained from reference TRBV11-2 and TRBJ2-7, is as follows: EAGVAQSPRYKIIEKRQSVAFWCNPISGHATLYWYQQILGQGPKLLIQFQNNGVVDDSQLPKDRFSAERLKGVDSTLKIQPAKLEDSAVYLCASSLTDSTYEQYFGPGTRLTVT.

V gene TRBV2 combines with J gene TRBJ1-4; D gene unclear. The CDR3 contains 15 residues. Germline lookup yields CDR1 SNHLY and CDR2 FYNNEI. Trimming cost V 1 base and J 7 bases, with 13 bases left between them. The CDR3 DNA follows: TGTGCCAGCAGTGAAGACGGGATAGCGGGTGAAAAACTGTTTTTT. Encoded protein: CASSEDGIAGEKLFF.

The chain couples TRBV5-6 to TRBJ1-4; D unclear. V shed 0 bases and J shed 7 bases, with 13 bases lying between them. CDR3 length: 15 amino acids. Germline-derived CDR1 and CDR2 are SGHDT and YYEEEE. DNA of the CDR3: TGTGCCAGCAGCTTGGAGGGCGTGAGTGGTGAAAAACTGTTTTTT. Encoded protein: CASSLEGVSGEKLFF.

This clone was seen only a few times. The rearrangement uses TRBV7-6 and TRBJ2-1; no clear D. In germline, CDR1 is SGHVS, CDR2 FNYEAQ. CDR3 length equals 15 residues. Trimming removed 1 base from V and 0 bases from J, with 7 bases in between. The CDR3 DNA sequence: TGTGCCAGCAGCTTAGAACTATCCTCCTACAATGAGCAGTTCTTC. It is translated as CASSLELSSYNEQFF.

This sequence joins TRBV6-5 and TRBJ1-2; D might be TRBD1 (6 bases). V dropped 9 bases and J dropped 6 bases, with 17 bases sitting between them. The germline V gene has CDR1 MNHEY and CDR2 SVGAGI. This CDR3 is built from 13 residues. In DNA, the CDR3 is TGTGCCAGTAAACGGGGGCTTATTAATGGCTACACCTTC. It encodes CASKRGLINGYTF.

The CDR3 loop reads CASSPTMTVKEQFF. The CDR3 DNA sequence: TGTGCCAGTAGCCCAACCATGACCGTCAAAGAGCAGTTCTTC. The chain has TRBV19 and TRBJ2-1; no clear D gene. Germline-derived CDR1 and CDR2 are LNHDA and SQIVND (reference sequence). This CDR3 comprises 14 residues. V lost 6 bases to trimming and J lost 10 bases, with 19 bases between them.

This clone was seen more than once but under ten times. The rearrangement joins TRBV18 to TRBJ1-5; no clear D gene. CDR1 and CDR2 (germline): KGHSH, LQKENI. Between the trimmed V and J ends, which lost 2 bases and 0 bases, there was a span of 14 bases. The CDR3 is 17 residues long. Here the CDR3 reads CASSPTRVLDSNQPQHF. DNA for the CDR3: TGTGCCAGCTCACCAACTCGGGTCTTAGATAGCAATCAGCCCCAGCATTTT.

V is TRBV28 and J is TRBJ1-2; the match to TRBD1 covers 9 bases. The ends lost 6 bases at V and 5 bases at J; junction bases unmatched: 4. The length of the CDR3 is 13 residues. The V gene's germline CDR1 is MDHEN and CDR2 SYDVKM. CDR3 bases: TGTGCCAGCAGGAGACAGGGGGGGTATGGCTACACCTTC. Its protein is CASRRQGGYGYTF.

This clone was picked up one time. The chain links TRBV5-1 to TRBJ1-1; tentatively, D is TRBD1 (6 bases). Germline CDR1 reads SGHRS; CDR2 reads YFSETQ. The CDR3 sequence is 15 residues long. Trimming removed 4 bases from V and 0 bases from J, with 13 bases in between. DNA of the CDR3: TGCGCCAGCAGCAACGGACAGACCATGAACACTGAAGCTTTCTTT. Translated: CASSNGQTMNTEAFF. Using reference TRBV5-1 and TRBJ1-1 for the parts outside the CDR3, the full variable domain is KAGVTQTPRYLIKTRGQQVTLSCSPISGHRSVSWYQQTPGQGLQFLFEYFSETQRNKGNFPGRFSGRQFSNSRSEMNVSTLELGDSALYLCASSNGQTMNTEAFFGQGTRLTVV.